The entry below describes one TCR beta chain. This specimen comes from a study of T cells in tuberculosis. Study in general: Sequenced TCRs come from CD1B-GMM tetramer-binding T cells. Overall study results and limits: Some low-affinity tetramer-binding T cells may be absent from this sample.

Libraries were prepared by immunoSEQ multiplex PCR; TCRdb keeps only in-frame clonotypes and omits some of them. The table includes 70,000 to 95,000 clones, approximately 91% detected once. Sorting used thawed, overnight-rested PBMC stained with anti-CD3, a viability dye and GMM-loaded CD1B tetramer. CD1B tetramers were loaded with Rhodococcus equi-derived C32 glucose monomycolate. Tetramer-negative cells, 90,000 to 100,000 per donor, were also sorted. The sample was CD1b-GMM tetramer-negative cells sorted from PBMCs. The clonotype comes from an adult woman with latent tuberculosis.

CDR3 coding DNA: TGTGCCAGCTTGGCCTGGGCCTCCACAGATACGCAGTATTTT. This sequence encodes CASLAWASTDTQYF. The V and J genes are TRBV2 and TRBJ2-3; D uncertain. This CDR3 is built from 14 residues. The germline V gene has CDR1 SNHLY and CDR2 FYNNEI. V was cut by 8 bases and J by 2 bases, with 14 bases left in between.